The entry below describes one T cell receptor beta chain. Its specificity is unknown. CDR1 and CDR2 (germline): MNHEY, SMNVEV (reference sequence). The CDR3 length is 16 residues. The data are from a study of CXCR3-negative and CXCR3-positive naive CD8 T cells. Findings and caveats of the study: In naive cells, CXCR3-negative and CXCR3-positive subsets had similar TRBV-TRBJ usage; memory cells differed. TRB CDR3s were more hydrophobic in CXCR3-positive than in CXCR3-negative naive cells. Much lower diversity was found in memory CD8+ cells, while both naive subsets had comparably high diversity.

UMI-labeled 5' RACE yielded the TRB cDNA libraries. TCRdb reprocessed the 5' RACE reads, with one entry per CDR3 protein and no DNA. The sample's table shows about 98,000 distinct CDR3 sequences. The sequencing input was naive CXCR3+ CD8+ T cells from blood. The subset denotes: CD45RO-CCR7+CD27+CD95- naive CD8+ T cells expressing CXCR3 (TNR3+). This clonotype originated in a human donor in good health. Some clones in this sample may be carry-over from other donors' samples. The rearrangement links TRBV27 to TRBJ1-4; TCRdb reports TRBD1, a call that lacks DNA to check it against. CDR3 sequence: CASSLTGDGINEKLFF.